Below, 5 T cell receptor beta chains from the same sample are listed, as sequenced in a study of T cell responses to AZD1222 COVID-19 vaccine. Using immunoSEQ multiplex PCR, the repertoire was profiled, and TCRdb retains in-frame clones only, with some absent. The sample contains some 69,000 clones, about 80% of which appear only once. The source material was peripheral blood, sampled 28 days after the second AZD1222 dose. These receptor sequences come from an adult who received the AZD1222 COVID-19 vaccine.

The V call is TRBV6-1, the J call TRBJ2-5, with D perhaps matching TRBD1 or TRBD2 (5 bases each). There are 13 residues in the CDR3. V was trimmed by 3 bases and J by 3 bases, leaving 8 bases between them. The germline gives CDR1 MNHNS, CDR2 SASEGT. CDR3 bases: TGTGCCAGCAGTGATGGGACGGAAGAGACCCAGTACTTC. Translated: CASSDGTEETQYF.

This clone appeared once. The V gene is TRBV10-3, the J gene TRBJ2-3, with 9 bases identical to TRBD1. The germline gives CDR1 ENHRY, CDR2 SYGVKD. The CDR3 loop spans 14 amino acids. After removal of 6 bases from V and 3 bases from J, the junction contained 4 bases not matched to a gene. The CDR3 sequence: CAIRGTGYTDTQYF. In DNA, the CDR3 is TGTGCCATCAGAGGGACAGGGTATACAGATACGCAGTATTTT.

J is TRBJ1-1 and V is TRBV9; D uncertain. Germline CDR1 is SGDLS and CDR2 is YYNGEE. CDR3 length equals 14 residues. V was clipped by 0 bases and J by 4 bases, with 10 bases between them. The CDR3 region is CASSVDWGSTEAFF. The CDR3 DNA reads as TGTGCCAGCAGCGTAGATTGGGGTAGCACTGAAGCTTTCTTT.

In its sample, this clone was seen once. CDR3 in DNA: TGTGCCAGCAGCTCGGATAGCGGGGGTACGGAGACCCAGTACTTC. Translating it yields CASSSDSGGTETQYF. V and J are TRBV7-9 and TRBJ2-5, with TRBD2 identical over 9 bases. CDR1 SEHNR and CDR2 FQNEAQ come from the germline V gene (reference sequence). CDR3 length equals 15 residues. V was pared by 4 bases and J by 5 bases, with 8 bases of the junction left unmatched. Drawing the rest from reference TRBV7-9 and TRBJ2-5, the complete variable domain is DTGVSQNPRHKITKRGQNVTFRCDPISEHNRLYWYRQTLGQGPEFLTYFQNEAQLEKSRLLSDRFSAERPKGSFSTLEIQRTEQGDSAMYLCASSSDSGGTETQYFGPGTRLLVL.

This chain joins TRBV30 and TRBJ1-5; 11 positions agree with TRBD1. CDR1 is GTSNPN, CDR2 SVGIG, per germline (reference sequence). V lost 0 bases and J lost 4; bases outside the gene matches: 2. This CDR3 spans 15 amino acids. The CDR3 DNA is TGTGCCTGGAGTGTGGGGACAGGGGGAAATCAGCCCCAGCATTTT. Translating it yields CAWSVGTGGNQPQHF.